This TCR beta chain was recovered during a study of cytomegalovirus exposure and HLA in healthy donors. Across the study: Out of about 190 million T cells, an earlier analysis found over 90 million unique TCR beta sequences in total.

Use of 60 Vbeta and 13 Jbeta primers characterized the PCR. Data came from immunoSEQ multiplex PCR; TCRdb stores just in-frame clones and leaves some out. This sample yields roughly 130,000 clones, of which about 73% are seen a single time; 5.5% to 7.5% belongs to the top ten. The sequenced material came from PBMCs. This TCR was sampled from a woman between 50 and 59 years old in good health and CMV-seropositive.

DNA for the CDR3: TGTGCCACCAGCAGGGGGCCAGGGGGCGCAGAGACCCAGTACTTC. This sequence encodes CATSRGPGGAETQYF. V usage is TRBV15 and J usage is TRBJ2-5; 8 bases match TRBD1. CDR1 and CDR2 (germline): LNHNV, YYDKDF (reference sequence). The CDR3 extends over 15 amino acids. Losses at the gene ends were 3 bases for V and 4 bases for J; bases not matched to a gene: 7.